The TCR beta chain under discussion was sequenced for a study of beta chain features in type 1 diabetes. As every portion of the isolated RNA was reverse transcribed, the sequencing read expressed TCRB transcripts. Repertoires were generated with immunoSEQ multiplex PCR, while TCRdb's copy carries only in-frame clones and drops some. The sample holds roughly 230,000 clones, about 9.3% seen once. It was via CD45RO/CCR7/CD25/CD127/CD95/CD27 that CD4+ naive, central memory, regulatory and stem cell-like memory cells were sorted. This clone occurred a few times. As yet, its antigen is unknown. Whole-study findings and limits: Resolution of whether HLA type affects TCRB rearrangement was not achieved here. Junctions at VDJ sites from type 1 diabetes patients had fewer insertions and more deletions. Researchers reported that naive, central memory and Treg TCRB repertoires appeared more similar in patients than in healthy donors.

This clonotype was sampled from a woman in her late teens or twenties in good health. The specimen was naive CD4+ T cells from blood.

Written as DNA, the CDR3 is TGTGCCAGCAGTGTAGGGGGGGAAGGCACTGAAGCTTTCTTT. It yields the protein CASSVGGEGTEAFF. This chain uses TRBV2 with TRBJ1-1, with D possibly TRBD1 on 6 matching bases. Germline V gene data show CDR1 as SNHLY and CDR2 as FYNNEI. V was trimmed by 4 bases and J by 4 bases, leaving 13 bases between them. The CDR3 loop spans 14 amino acids.